This T cell receptor (beta chain) emerged from a study of Ad26.COV2.S vaccination and SARS-CoV-2 variants. The protocol was immunoSEQ multiplex PCR, while the TCRdb copy is restricted to in-frame clones and leaves out a portion. The sample consists of over 110,000 clones, 86% of them appearing once. Germline V gene lookup returns CDR1 LNHDA and CDR2 SQIVND (reference sequence). This CDR3 comprises 16 residues. Trimming cost V 7 bases and J 2 bases, with 21 bases left between them. Findings and limits, study-wide: Vaccine recipients and placebo recipients showed similar non-spike TCR breadth. Spike-specific responses of CD8+ and CD4+ T cells were reported to display substantial breadth after vaccination. Vaccinated individuals (as opposed to placebo recipients) had higher spike-specific TCR breadth. Analytic work on TCR breadth and depth might have understated the full extent of total T cell responses.

On this clone itself: Its specificity is unknown.

The clonotype comes from a human donor who had recovered from COVID-19. The chain employs TRBV19 and TRBJ2-7, with D possibly matching TRBD1 (5 bases). This sample comprised peripheral blood, obtained after recovery from COVID-19. The CDR3 region has the DNA TGTGCCAGTACCCCTGCAGGGCAGAGAGGCACCTACGAGCAGTACTTC. Translation gives CASTPAGQRGTYEQYF.